These 26 T cell receptor beta chains share one sample of origin, sequenced in a study of beta chain features in type 1 diabetes. Every isolated RNA sample was fully reverse transcribed, so sequencing captured expressed TCRB transcripts. Libraries were prepared by immunoSEQ multiplex PCR; TCRdb keeps only in-frame clonotypes and omits some of them. The sample holds 200,000 to 250,000 clones, over 8.5% seen once. Sequences were obtained from naive CD4+ T cells from blood. Receptors originate from a woman between 18 and 29 years old in good health.

This clone has ten or more counts. The rearrangement links TRBV30 to TRBJ2-4; D perhaps matches TRBD1 (7 bases). The CDR3 is made up of 15 amino acids. Germline V CDR1 and CDR2: GTSNPN, SVGIG (reference sequence). Trimming left V 4 bases short and J 6 bases short, with 19 bases between. CDR3 DNA sequence: TGTGCCTGGACTCCCGGAGGGGGCACGGGAAACATTCAGTACTTC. Its protein is CAWTPGGGTGNIQYF.

This clone has ten or more counts. The rearrangement joins TRBV23-1 to TRBJ1-1; no reliable D call. TRBV23-1 is an open reading frame, and its role is uncertain. V lost 9 bases to trimming and J lost 11 bases, with 10 bases between them. The CDR3 extends over 9 amino acids. This CDR3 is CARWPGAFF. CDR3 DNA: TGCGCCAGATGGCCGGGGGCTTTCTTT.

This sequence joins TRBV5-1 and TRBJ2-7; D unclear. Germline V gives CDR1 SGHRS, CDR2 YFSETQ. Trimming removed 0 bases at V and 2 bases at J, with 12 bases between. The CDR3 runs 15 residues. The CDR3 loop reads CASSLGADWTYEQYF. The CDR3 DNA reads TGCGCCAGCAGCTTGGGGGCTGATTGGACCTACGAGCAGTACTTC.

CDR3 residues: CASSFGTSGPGELFF. The CDR3 bases are TGCGCCAGCAGCTTCGGGACTAGCGGGCCCGGGGAGCTGTTTTTT. This chain links TRBV5-1 with TRBJ2-2; TRBD2 agrees at 12 bases. The CDR3 is made up of 15 amino acids. V gave up 2 bases and J gave up 6 bases; unmatched junction bases: 2. The germline gives CDR1 SGHRS, CDR2 YFSETQ.

This clone was found a few times. The chain employs TRBV2 and TRBJ1-1, with D possibly matching TRBD1 (5 bases). The germline V gene encodes CDR1 SNHLY and CDR2 FYNNEI. The CDR3 sequence is 14 residues long. V was shortened by 4 bases and J by 4 bases, with 13 bases between the two germline ends. The CDR3: CASSGGLGGTEAFF. DNA of the CDR3: TGTGCCAGCAGTGGGGGTTTGGGGGGCACTGAAGCTTTCTTT.

The chain links TRBV5-4 to TRBJ2-7; 9 bases fit TRBD2. The V gene end was trimmed by 4 bases and the J gene end by 3 bases; junction bases not matched to a gene: 8. The CDR3 is 15 residues long. Germline V gene data show CDR1 as SGHNT and CDR2 as YYREEE (reference sequence). CDR3 DNA: TGTGCCAGCAGCGGAGGGACTAGCAATCGCTACGAGCAGTACTTC. Its translation is CASSGGTSNRYEQYF. Full variable domain (remainder filled in from reference TRBV5-4 and TRBJ2-7): ETGVTQSPTHLIKTRGQQVTLRCSSQSGHNTVSWYQQALGQGPQFIFQYYREEENGRGNFPPRFSGLQFPNYSSELNVNALELDDSALYLCASSGGTSNRYEQYFGPGTRLTVT.

This clone was detected a few times. V and J are TRBV30 and TRBJ1-4; 9 bases are shared with TRBD1. The CDR3 has 15 amino acids. Germline CDR1 GTSNPN, CDR2 SVGIG (reference sequence). The V segment lost 2 bases and the J segment 8 bases; nucleotides outside the gene matches: 9. CDR3 sequence reads: CAWSTGTGTYEKLFF. The CDR3 DNA sequence: TGTGCCTGGAGTACTGGGACAGGGACTTACGAAAAACTGTTTTTT.

V usage is TRBV5-5 and J usage is TRBJ2-2, with 7 positions matching TRBD2. CDR3 length: 12 amino acids. Looked up from germline, CDR1 is SGHKS and CDR2 is YYEKEE (reference sequence). V was clipped by 4 bases and J by 8 bases; unmatched bases: 2. CDR3 sequence: CASSPGLGELFF. CDR3 bases: TGTGCCAGCAGCCCGGGACTAGGGGAGCTGTTTTTT.

In its sample, this clone was seen a few times. This chain joins TRBV6-5 and TRBJ2-7; 7 nucleotides align to TRBD1. The trim removed 5 bases at V and 2 bases at J, leaving 9 bases unmatched. This CDR3 has 15 amino acids. Germline lookup yields CDR1 MNHEY and CDR2 SVGAGI. This chain's CDR3 is CASSRGGQGAYEQYF. In DNA form, the CDR3 reads TGTGCCAGCAGTAGGGGTGGGCAGGGGGCCTACGAGCAGTACTTC.

The chain recombines TRBV7-3 with TRBJ1-2, with TRBD1 as a possible D gene (6 bases). This CDR3 is 16 amino acids long. Germline loops: CDR1 SGHTA, CDR2 FQGTGA. With 1 base removed from V and 3 bases from J, the gap between germline ends came to 15 bases. The CDR3 nucleotides read TGTGCCAGCAGCTTAAACGGACAGACAGGAGACTATGGCTACACCTTC. Translated: CASSLNGQTGDYGYTF.

This clone has only a few counts. CDR3 region: CASSLRSGAYEQYF. The CDR3 DNA follows: TGTGCCAGCAGCCTCCGGTCAGGGGCCTACGAGCAGTACTTC. The chain links TRBV9 to TRBJ2-7; possible D gene TRBD1, 6 bases. The CDR3 loop spans 14 amino acids. CDR1 is SGDLS and CDR2 is YYNGEE in the germline V gene. V gave up 4 bases and J gave up 2 bases, with 13 bases separating them.

The sample holds many counts of this clone. V gene TRBV7-9 combines with J gene TRBJ2-7; maybe TRBD2 (5 bases). Germline values: CDR1 SEHNR, CDR2 FQNEAQ (reference sequence). The CDR3 runs 15 residues. Trimming cost V 0 bases and J 0 bases, with 9 bases left between them. The CDR3 region has the DNA TGTGCCAGCAGCTTAGCGTCTGGACTCTCCTACGAGCAGTACTTC. Translating it yields CASSLASGLSYEQYF.

This chain connects TRBV19 to TRBJ2-2; D not resolved. V lost 7 bases and J 0 bases, leaving 15 bases between the germline ends. In germline, CDR1 is LNHDA, CDR2 SQIVND (reference sequence). The CDR3 has 16 residues. The CDR3 DNA reads TGTGCCAGTACCGCTTATGGTAGCACGAACACCGGGGAGCTGTTTTTT. As protein: CASTAYGSTNTGELFF. The full variable domain, its missing parts supplied by reference TRBV19 and TRBJ2-2, is DGGITQSPKYLFRKEGQNVTLSCEQNLNHDAMYWYRQDPGQGLRLIYYSQIVNDFQKGDIAEGYSVSREKKESFPLTVTSAQKNPTAFYLCASTAYGSTNTGELFFGEGSRLTVL.

This clone was found a few times. The chain is built from TRBV9 and TRBJ2-1; 7 bases match TRBD2. The CDR3 totals 14 residues. Trimming at V came to 5 bases and at J to 2 bases, leaving 4 bases not matched to a gene. Germline V gives CDR1 SGDLS, CDR2 YYNGEE. The CDR3 reads CASRGGTTYNEQFF. In DNA, the CDR3 is TGTGCCAGCAGGGGCGGGACTACCTACAATGAGCAGTTCTTC.

This clone was counted a few times. The chain joins TRBV7-2 to TRBJ2-1, with D maybe TRBD2 (6 bases). Germline V gene sequence: CDR1 SGHTA, CDR2 FQGNSA. The V and J ends lost 1 base and 15 bases respectively, with 16 bases between them. This CDR3 region has 13 residues. The CDR3 sequence: CASSLEVVGSGFF. The CDR3 DNA follows: TGTGCCAGCAGCTTAGAAGTGGTAGGTAGCGGGTTCTTC.

The genes are TRBV30 and TRBJ2-7; TRBD1 might be the D (6 bases). The CDR3 loop spans 12 amino acids. Per the germline V gene, CDR1 is GTSNPN and CDR2 is SVGIG (reference sequence). Trimming removed 0 bases from V and 3 bases from J, with 6 bases in between. This CDR3 reads CAWSVGGYEQYF. CDR3 in DNA: TGTGCCTGGAGTGTAGGGGGCTACGAGCAGTACTTC.

The chain combines TRBV29-1 with TRBJ1-2; 9 nucleotides agree with TRBD1. The V segment lost 4 bases and the J segment 4 bases; nucleotides outside the gene matches: 7. This CDR3 is 14 amino acids long. The germline V gene encodes CDR1 SQVTM and CDR2 ANQGSEA. In DNA form, the CDR3 reads TGCAGCGTTGGGGGACAGGGTATTGGCTATGGCTACACCTTC. This gives the protein CSVGGQGIGYGYTF.

The rearrangement joins TRBV6-6 to TRBJ1-6; 7 bases fit TRBD1. This CDR3 is built from 15 residues. V trimming: 6 bases; J trimming: 8 bases; junction bases outside the gene matches: 10. CDR1 is MNHNY, CDR2 SVGAGI, per germline (reference sequence). CDR3 protein: CASRNRQGSDSPLHF. For the CDR3, the DNA is TGTGCCAGCAGGAACCGACAGGGTAGCGATTCACCCCTCCACTTT.

This chain uses TRBV5-6 with TRBJ2-7; D is undetermined. With 7 bases removed from V and 5 bases from J, the gap between germline ends came to 19 bases. Germline V CDR1 and CDR2: SGHDT, YYEEEE. The CDR3 loop spans 14 amino acids. In nucleotides, the CDR3 is TGTGCCAGCGGCCGCCCCGCGGCAGCGCACGAGCAGTACTTC. Translation gives CASGRPAAAHEQYF.

This clone was seen more than once but under ten times. The chain uses TRBV5-4 and TRBJ2-1; perhaps TRBD1 as D (6 bases). Looked up from germline, CDR1 is SGHNT and CDR2 is YYREEE (reference sequence). The CDR3 contains 14 residues. The V end lost 4 bases, the J end lost 8 bases, and 16 bases lay between the germline ends. The CDR3 DNA follows: TGTGCCAGCAGCCCAGGGGTATACAATGATGAGCAGTTCTTC. Translation gives CASSPGVYNDEQFF.

In nucleotides, the CDR3 is TGTGCCAGTAGTATTTTCCAGGGAGGGGAGACCCAGTACTTC. Its translation: CASSIFQGGETQYF. This chain uses TRBV19 with TRBJ2-5; 7 bases align to TRBD2. V gave up 3 bases and J gave up 5 bases; unmatched junction bases: 6. The germline V gene encodes CDR1 LNHDA and CDR2 SQIVND (reference sequence). The CDR3 is 14 residues long.

This clone turned up a few times. V usage is TRBV18 and J usage is TRBJ2-1; D possibly corresponds to TRBD2 (5 bases). CDR1 is KGHSH and CDR2 is LQKENI in the germline V gene. Trimming removed 0 bases from V and 3 bases from J, with 12 bases in between. This CDR3 comprises 16 residues. CDR3 nucleotides: TGTGCCAGCTCACCACCAGCGGCTACAGACTACAATGAGCAGTTCTTC. Translation gives CASSPPAATDYNEQFF.

The chain joins TRBV1 to TRBJ2-5; TRBD2 was called by the table and not checked on the DNA. TRBV1 is annotated as a pseudogene. CDR3 length: 16 amino acids. CDR3 bases: TGCACCAGCAGCCAAGAGGGACTAGCGGGAACAGAGACCCAGTACTTC. It codes for CTSSQEGLAGTETQYF.

V and J are TRBV11-1 and TRBJ2-1, with a weak D call TRBD2 (6 bases). V lost 11 bases and J 11 bases, leaving 22 bases between the germline ends. The CDR3 runs 13 residues. In germline, CDR1 is SGHAT, CDR2 FQDESV (reference sequence). Here the CDR3 reads CAGSQELGLKQFF. In DNA, the CDR3 is TGTGCCGGTAGCCAGGAACTGGGACTTAAGCAGTTCTTC.

This sequence joins TRBV6-5 and TRBJ2-7; TRBD1 matches 7 bases. CDR3 length: 14 residues. Losses at the gene ends were 2 bases for V and 4 bases for J; bases not matched to a gene: 5. Germline values: CDR1 MNHEY, CDR2 SVGAGI. The CDR3: CASSYRGLIYEQYF. CDR3 sequence (DNA): TGTGCCAGCAGTTACAGGGGGCTTATTTACGAGCAGTACTTC.

This clone was observed a few times. This sequence joins TRBV27 and TRBJ1-2, with unresolved D. The CDR3 is 13 residues long. V was trimmed by 3 bases and J by 3 bases, leaving 8 bases between them. Per the germline V gene, CDR1 is MNHEY and CDR2 is SMNVEV (reference sequence). CDR3 DNA: TGTGCCAGCAGTTTGGAGGCAGACTATGGCTACACCTTC. Translated, it gives CASSLEADYGYTF.